The present TCR beta chain was sequenced within a study of shared clonotypes between healthy human individuals. The CDR3 loop spans 15 amino acids. After removal of 3 bases from V and 6 bases from J, the junction contained 9 bases not matched to a gene. From germline, CDR1 is MGHRA and CDR2 YSYEKL. Around 90 million PBMCs supplied genomic DNA for unsorted samples. Samples underwent the assay at deep level. Several immunoSEQ plates received, in even portions, the genomic DNA of each subset. Repertoires were generated with immunoSEQ multiplex PCR, while TCRdb's copy carries only in-frame clones and drops some. The sample lists roughly 450,000 clones; 79% were seen once.

This TCR was sampled from a woman between 35 and 50 years old in good health. Some clones in this sample may be carry-over from other donors' samples. V and J are TRBV4-1 and TRBJ1-1; TRBD1 agrees at 8 bases. Material for sequencing was PBMCs. Here the CDR3 reads CASSHPDRAGAEAFF. CDR3 bases: TGCGCCAGCAGCCATCCGGACAGGGCTGGGGCTGAAGCTTTCTTT.